This T cell receptor beta chain emerged from a study of blood T cells in healthy people across ages. Collection of roughly 9.6 milliliters of peripheral blood was performed for each donor. CDR3 length: 16 residues. The V end was cut by 7 bases, the J end by 1 base, with 20 bases between. Per the germline V gene, CDR1 is MNHNS and CDR2 is SASEGT. The second PCR ran 7 to 11 cycles with a sample-barcoded 5' primer and J-beta primers. All cDNA molecules were each tagged by a template-switch adaptor with 12 random nucleotides. A single record per CDR3 protein comes from TCRdb applying MiXCR to the 5' RACE reads. In the table there are hundreds of thousands of distinct CDR3 sequences, 53% of which are singletons. Note on this clonotype: Antigen unknown.

General study findings and limits: Expanded clonotype shifts may have been confounded, as the donors had an unknown CMV status. Relative to aged donors, long-lived donors carried more naive CD4+ cells and displayed higher diversity.

The sample taken for sequencing was blood. The source is a man aged 80 or over in good health. The chain joins TRBV6-1 to TRBJ2-7; D is perhaps TRBD2 (7 bases). CDR3 nucleotide sequence: TGTGCCAGCAAAAGAGGGGGGCTAGCGGCTTCCTACGAGCAGTACTTC. Amino acid sequence: CASKRGGLAASYEQYF.